The 8 T cell receptor beta chains reported below all come from one sample, sequenced in a study of CD8 T cells in Susac syndrome (dated by TCRdb to about 2019). The library relied on the immunoSEQ multiplex PCR assay. RNA was extracted using the RNeasy kit, and roughly 0.5 to 1 ug of the RNA was reverse transcribed with random hexamers. TCRdb trimmed public reads at Q25 via fastp, called clones via MiXCR and kept in-frame beta chains. Duplicate CDR3 protein sequences are folded into a single record with the most common DNA and genes. This sample lists roughly 190,000 distinct CDR3 sequences; under 97% were detected once. 0.098% of the sample is in the top ten clones. The sequenced sample was CD4+ T cells from PBMCs. The receptors stem from a human donor with Susac syndrome.

In the case of this clonotype: The junction departs from germline at one end; a sequencing error may be responsible. The V gene is TRBV3-1, the J gene TRBJ2-3; perhaps TRBD1 as D (5 bases). Looked up from germline, CDR1 is LGHDT and CDR2 is YNNKEL (reference sequence). The CDR3 sequence is 15 residues long. The CDR3 bases are TGTGCCAGCAGTCAAGTCCAGGGCAGCACAGATACGCAGTATTTT. Its translation: CASSQVQGSTDTQYF.

The CDR3 loop is CSARDVETQYF. DNA for the CDR3: TGCAGTGCTAGAGATGTAGAGACCCAGTACTTC. This rearrangement joins TRBV20-1 to TRBJ2-5; no clear D gene. V was shortened by 0 bases and J by 4 bases, with 3 bases between the two germline ends. CDR1 is DFQATT, CDR2 SNEGSKA, per germline (reference sequence). The CDR3 contains 11 residues.

This chain connects TRBV27 to TRBJ2-4; 9 positions match TRBD1. This CDR3 spans 14 amino acids. V was clipped by 5 bases and J by 6 bases; unmatched bases: 5. CDR1 MNHEY and CDR2 SMNVEV come from the germline V gene (reference sequence). The CDR3: CASSTGGRGNIQYF. The DNA for the CDR3 is TGTGCCAGCAGTACAGGGGGCAGGGGAAACATTCAGTACTTC.

A remark on this clonotype: One junction end disagrees with the germline gene, perhaps due to a read error. The chain couples TRBV20-1 to TRBJ2-2; D call uncertain. The CDR3 contains 13 residues. Looked up from germline, CDR1 is DFQATT and CDR2 is SNEGSKA (reference sequence). CDR3 DNA sequence: TGCAGTGCTACAGACCCGAACACCTGGGAGCTGTTTTTT. Protein product: CSATDPNTWELFF.

V is TRBV5-1 and J is TRBJ2-7, with TRBD1 as a possible D gene (6 bases). Germline V lookup: CDR1 SGHRS, CDR2 YFSETQ. The CDR3 extends over 14 amino acids. V shed 1 base and J shed 2 bases, with 10 bases lying between them. The CDR3 protein is CASSLTGPPYEQYF. DNA for the CDR3: TGCGCCAGCAGCTTGACAGGGCCGCCCTACGAGCAGTACTTC.

This clonotype was picked up one time. V usage is TRBV20-1 and J usage is TRBJ2-3, with D hard to call. Germline V lookup: CDR1 DFQATT, CDR2 SNEGSKA (reference sequence). The CDR3 has 14 residues. V shed 3 bases and J shed 6 bases, with 16 bases lying between them. CDR3 nucleotides: TGCAGTGCTAGTCGGTCGTTAGTCGGGGATACGCAGTATTTT. This translates into CSASRSLVGDTQYF.

The V call is TRBV4-2, the J call TRBJ1-1; the match to TRBD1 covers 8 bases. The germline V gene has CDR1 LGHNA and CDR2 YNFKEQ. The CDR3 runs 14 residues. Trimming at V came to 3 bases and at J to 8 bases, leaving 8 bases not matched to a gene. CDR3 bases: TGTGCCAGCAGCCAGGTGGGGACAGGACACGAAGCTTTCTTT. Translated, it gives CASSQVGTGHEAFF.

The chain is built from TRBV29-1 and TRBJ2-5; weak D call: TRBD2 (5 bases). CDR1 is SQVTM, CDR2 ANQGSEA, per germline. Trimming took off 6 bases at V and 1 base at J, with 12 bases between the two ends. The length of the CDR3 is 13 residues. The CDR3 region is CSVERTPQETQYF. CDR3 nucleotide sequence: TGCAGCGTCGAGCGGACGCCCCAAGAGACCCAGTACTTC.